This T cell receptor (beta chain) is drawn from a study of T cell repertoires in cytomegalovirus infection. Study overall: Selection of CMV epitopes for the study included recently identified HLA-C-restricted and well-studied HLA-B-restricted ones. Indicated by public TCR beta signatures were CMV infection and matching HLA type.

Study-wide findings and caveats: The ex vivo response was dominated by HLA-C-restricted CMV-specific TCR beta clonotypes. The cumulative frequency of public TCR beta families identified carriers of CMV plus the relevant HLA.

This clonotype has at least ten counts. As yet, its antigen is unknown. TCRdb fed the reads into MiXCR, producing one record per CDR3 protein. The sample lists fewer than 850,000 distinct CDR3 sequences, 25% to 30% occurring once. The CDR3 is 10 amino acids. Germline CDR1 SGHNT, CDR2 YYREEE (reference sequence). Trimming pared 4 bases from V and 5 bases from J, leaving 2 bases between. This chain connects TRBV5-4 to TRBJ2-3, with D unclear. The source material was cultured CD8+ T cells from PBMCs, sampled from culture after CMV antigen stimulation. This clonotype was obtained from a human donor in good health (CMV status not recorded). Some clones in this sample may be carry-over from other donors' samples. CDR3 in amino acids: CASSGDTQYF. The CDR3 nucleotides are TGTGCCAGCAGCGGAGATACGCAGTATTTT.